The 30 T cell receptor beta chains presented below share a single source sample, sequenced in a study of blood T cell repertoires in COVID-19. The assay was immunoSEQ multiplex PCR, and TCRdb's table has in-frame clones only and misses some. The repertoire holds around 100,000 clones, with around 90% as singletons. The sequencing sample was made of peripheral blood. All receptors derive from a man aged 55 to 69 with COVID-19, enrolled during active disease.

V gene TRBV24-1 combines with J gene TRBJ2-3; D gene uncertain. Trimming pared 1 base from V and 3 bases from J, leaving 10 bases between. CDR1 is KGHDR, CDR2 SFDVKD, per germline. CDR3 length: 15 amino acids. CDR3: CATSDFDSLTDTQYF. As DNA, the CDR3 is TGTGCCACCAGTGATTTTGATAGTCTAACAGATACGCAGTATTTT.

The chain employs TRBV18 and TRBJ2-7; 7 bases line up with TRBD1. The CDR3 covers 16 residues. The ends lost 2 bases at V and 0 bases at J; junction bases unmatched: 7. Germline V gene sequence: CDR1 KGHSH, CDR2 LQKENI. As DNA, the CDR3 is TGTGCCAGCTCACCAGAACGACAGGGCCTCTCCTACGAGCAGTACTTC. Translated: CASSPERQGLSYEQYF.

This chain connects TRBV12-3 or TRBV12-4 to TRBJ1-2; D perhaps matches TRBD1 (5 bases). V was pared by 5 bases and J by 5 bases, with 12 bases between. This CDR3 contains 13 residues. CDR3 amino acids: CASSLRQRYGYTF. In nucleotides, the CDR3 is TGTGCCAGCAGTCTACGACAGAGATATGGCTACACCTTC.

J is TRBJ2-3 and V is TRBV19, with 7 bases lining up with TRBD1. There are 15 residues in the CDR3. The V segment lost 3 bases and the J segment 4 bases; nucleotides outside the gene matches: 7. Germline V lookup: CDR1 LNHDA, CDR2 SQIVND (reference sequence). The CDR3 DNA reads as TGTGCCAGTAGTATTCCCACCGACAGGGCAGATACGCAGTATTTT. The encoded protein is CASSIPTDRADTQYF.

V and J are TRBV5-4 and TRBJ1-1; D may be TRBD1 (5 bases). CDR1 SGHNT and CDR2 YYREEE come from the germline V gene (reference sequence). There are 13 residues in the CDR3. Deletions cut 2 bases from V and 0 bases from J, with 5 bases between. CDR3 sequence: CASSLGVNTEAFF. The CDR3 nucleotides read TGTGCCAGCAGCTTAGGGGTGAACACTGAAGCTTTCTTT.

This rearrangement joins TRBV2 to TRBJ2-7, with TRBD1 matching 7 bases. CDR1 and CDR2 (germline): SNHLY, FYNNEI. The CDR3 contains 13 residues. Trimming cost V 4 bases and J 2 bases; bases outside gene matches: 2. The CDR3, as DNA: TGTGCCAGCAGTGGGACAGGCGCCTACGAGCAGTACTTC. This gives the protein CASSGTGAYEQYF.

This rearrangement joins TRBV24-1 to TRBJ2-1; 10 bases fit TRBD2. V gave up 7 bases and J gave up 9 bases; unmatched junction bases: 14. The CDR3 covers 16 residues. Germline V gene data show CDR1 as KGHDR and CDR2 as SFDVKD. The CDR3 loop reads CATRDLAGEGCSEQFF. CDR3 coding DNA: TGTGCCACCAGGGACCTAGCGGGAGAGGGTTGCAGTGAGCAGTTCTTC.

The rearrangement links TRBV28 to TRBJ1-4; a possible D gene is TRBD1 (6 bases). This CDR3 contains 14 residues. CDR1 and CDR2 (germline): MDHEN, SYDVKM. V was trimmed by 6 bases and J by 6 bases, leaving 14 bases between them. CDR3 in DNA: TGTGCCAGCAGGCACAGGGATGGGGATGAAAAACTGTTTTTT. Its translation is CASRHRDGDEKLFF.

The rearrangement uses TRBV13 and TRBJ2-7; 13 bases line up with TRBD2. V lost 5 bases to trimming and J lost 5 bases; unmatched junction nucleotides: 3. Germline assignment: CDR1 PRHDT and CDR2 FYEKMQ (reference sequence). This CDR3 is 14 amino acids long. CDR3 nucleotides: TGTGCCAGCAGCCCAGGGACTAGCGGGAACGAGCAGTACTTC. Translation: CASSPGTSGNEQYF.

The chain uses TRBV9 and TRBJ2-7; 7 nucleotides align to TRBD2. V lost 4 bases, J lost 6 bases, and 7 bases stayed unmatched. Germline lookup yields CDR1 SGDLS and CDR2 YYNGEE. The CDR3 has 13 amino acids. DNA of the CDR3: TGTGCCAGCAGCCCCCGGACTAGGAGCGAGCAGTACTTC. This codes for CASSPRTRSEQYF.

The V gene is TRBV7-3, the J gene TRBJ2-1; 10 positions agree with TRBD2. In germline, CDR1 is SGHTA, CDR2 FQGTGA. J gave up 2 bases and V 5 bases, and 6 bases lay outside the gene matches. The CDR3 sequence is 16 residues long. In nucleotides, the CDR3 is TGTGCCAGCAGCCCCAAAGGGACTAGCGCCTACAATGAGCAGTTCTTC. Translated, it gives CASSPKGTSAYNEQFF.

The rearrangement links TRBV7-2 to TRBJ1-1; no firm D call. Germline CDR1 is SGHTA and CDR2 is FQGNSA. V was clipped by 2 bases and J by 2 bases, with 9 bases between them. The CDR3 totals 14 residues. Here the CDR3 reads CASSLREGNTEAFF. CDR3 DNA: TGTGCCAGCAGCTTACGAGAGGGAAACACTGAAGCTTTCTTT.

The chain employs TRBV4-3 and TRBJ1-2; D not certain. CDR3 length: 16 residues. V gave up 4 bases and J gave up 7 bases, with 22 bases separating them. Per the germline V gene, CDR1 is LGHNA and CDR2 is YSLEER. The CDR3 is CASSLHPDGEIPGYTF. DNA for the CDR3: TGCGCCAGCAGCCTCCACCCCGACGGGGAAATTCCTGGCTACACCTTC.

The V gene is TRBV7-7, the J gene TRBJ1-4; tentative D call: TRBD1 (5 bases). Germline CDR1 and CDR2: SSHAT and FNYEAQ (reference sequence). The CDR3 runs 15 residues. Trimming removed 4 bases from V and 4 bases from J, with 13 bases in between. CDR3 sequence (DNA): TGTGCCAGCAGCTCCGCCGGGACTAGTAATGAAAAACTGTTTTTT. Residues: CASSSAGTSNEKLFF.

J is TRBJ1-5 and V is TRBV6-5; TRBD1 matches at 8 bases. CDR1 and CDR2 from the germline V gene are MNHEY and SVGAGI. CDR3 length equals 15 residues. V lost 0 bases to trimming and J lost 6 bases; unmatched junction nucleotides: 4. CDR3 residues: CASSYSPDRAQPQHF. CDR3 DNA: TGTGCCAGCAGTTACTCGCCGGACAGGGCTCAGCCCCAGCATTTT.

This clone is a singleton in its sample. The chain combines TRBV28 with TRBJ2-1; perhaps TRBD1 as D (6 bases). CDR1 and CDR2 from the germline V gene are MDHEN and SYDVKM. V was shortened by 8 bases and J by 1 base, with 9 bases between the two germline ends. CDR3 length: 13 amino acids. In DNA, the CDR3 is TGTGCCAGCGAGGGGGAGTCCTACAATGAGCAGTTCTTC. Its protein product is CASEGESYNEQFF. The complete variable domain, with remaining parts taken from reference TRBV28 and TRBJ2-1, reads DVKVTQSSRYLVKRTGEKVFLECVQDMDHENMFWYRQDPGLGLRLIYFSYDVKMKEKGDIPEGYSVSREKKERFSLILESASTNQTSMYLCASEGESYNEQFFGPGTRLTVL.

The V gene is TRBV11-2, the J gene TRBJ2-7; 7 positions agree with TRBD1. The V segment lost 5 bases and the J segment 0 bases; nucleotides outside the gene matches: 7. The germline V gene encodes CDR1 SGHAT and CDR2 FQNNGV. There are 15 residues in the CDR3. Written as DNA, the CDR3 is TGTGCCAGCAGCGTACCGGGACAGCGCTCCTACGAGCAGTACTTC. It codes for CASSVPGQRSYEQYF.

V and J are TRBV10-2 and TRBJ2-1; 7 bases are shared with TRBD2. This CDR3 has 16 amino acids. The V segment lost 6 bases and the J segment 5 bases; nucleotides outside the gene matches: 13. Germline CDR1 reads WSHSY; CDR2 reads SAAADI. CDR3 amino acids: CASSPTPSGINNEQFF. The CDR3 DNA is TGCGCCAGCAGCCCAACGCCCAGCGGGATTAACAATGAGCAGTTCTTC.

The chain employs TRBV27 and TRBJ2-2; TRBD2 matches 7 bases. Germline lookup yields CDR1 MNHEY and CDR2 SMNVEV (reference sequence). J gave up 3 bases and V 3 bases, and 13 bases lay outside the gene matches. This CDR3 region has 18 residues. The CDR3 spells CASSFFFRGVVDTGELFF. CDR3 nucleotides: TGTGCCAGCAGTTTCTTTTTCCGGGGGGTGGTGGACACCGGGGAGCTGTTTTTT.

The chain links TRBV4-1 to TRBJ1-2, with 11 bases matching TRBD1. CDR3 size: 15 residues. In germline, CDR1 is MGHRA, CDR2 YSYEKL. J was trimmed by 8 bases and V by 5 bases; bases with no gene match: 10. CDR3 region: CASSVGQGAIGGYTF. CDR3 nucleotide sequence: TGCGCCAGCAGCGTAGGACAGGGGGCGATCGGCGGCTACACCTTC.

The V call is TRBV3-1 (or the pseudogene TRBV3-2), the J call TRBJ1-5, with a tentative D call TRBD1 (6 bases). From germline, CDR1 is LGHDT and CDR2 YNNKEL (reference sequence). The CDR3 totals 14 residues. Trimming removed 6 bases from V and 5 bases from J, with 14 bases in between. The CDR3 is CASRPTGWDQPQHF. In DNA, the CDR3 is TGTGCCAGCAGACCTACAGGGTGGGATCAGCCCCAGCATTTT.

The chain links TRBV3-1 (or the pseudogene TRBV3-2) to TRBJ2-7; TRBD1 might be the D (6 bases). Germline lookup yields CDR1 LGHDT and CDR2 YNNKEL (reference sequence). Trimming took 2 bases from V and 3 from J, leaving 20 bases between them. This CDR3 is 17 amino acids long. CDR3 DNA: TGTGCCAGCAGCCAACCTTATCCCGGGACACCCAACTACGAGCAGTACTTC. Translating gives CASSQPYPGTPNYEQYF.

The chain is built from TRBV7-2 and TRBJ1-4; D may be TRBD1 (6 bases). V lost 2 bases and J 10 bases, leaving 20 bases between the germline ends. CDR3 length: 16 residues. Per the germline V gene, CDR1 is SGHTA and CDR2 is FQGNSA. The CDR3 DNA reads as TGTGCCAGCAGCTTAAAGGGGAGAATAGGGGGTGGAAAACTGTTTTTT. This encodes CASSLKGRIGGGKLFF.

This clone was found a few times. The chain is built from TRBV4-3 and TRBJ2-1, with D possibly being TRBD1 (6 bases). The CDR3 is 13 residues long. Trimming left V 4 bases short and J 14 bases short, with 18 bases between. Germline CDR1 LGHNA, CDR2 YSLEER. The CDR3 sequence is CASSLSQKGQEFF. In DNA, the CDR3 is TGCGCCAGCAGCCTCTCTCAGAAGGGACAAGAGTTCTTC.

This rearrangement joins TRBV3-1 (or the pseudogene TRBV3-2) to TRBJ1-2; 9 positions match TRBD1. V dropped 6 bases and J dropped 2; count of bases not matched to a gene: 4. The germline V gene encodes CDR1 LGHDT and CDR2 YNNKEL (reference sequence). The CDR3 sequence is 14 residues long. The CDR3 DNA is TGTGCCAGCAGGGGAGACAGGGGGAACTATGGCTACACCTTC. Protein product: CASRGDRGNYGYTF.

The chain is built from TRBV28 and TRBJ1-1, with 7 bases matching TRBD1. The CDR3 spans 14 residues. The V gene's germline CDR1 is MDHEN and CDR2 SYDVKM. The V segment lost 11 bases and the J segment 5 bases; nucleotides outside the gene matches: 14. This chain's CDR3 is CAGFKTGRRTEAFF. The DNA of the CDR3 is TGTGCCGGATTCAAGACAGGGAGAAGGACTGAAGCTTTCTTT.

This clone showed up just once. This rearrangement joins TRBV5-5 to TRBJ1-1; D may be TRBD1 (6 bases). Germline loops: CDR1 SGHKS, CDR2 YYEKEE (reference sequence). This CDR3 is 14 amino acids long. The ends were cut back, 6 bases at V and 0 bases at J, with 12 bases in the middle. CDR3 coding DNA: TGTGCCAGCACCCGAGGACAGCTGAACACTGAAGCTTTCTTT. Translating it yields CASTRGQLNTEAFF. Filled out from reference TRBV5-5 and TRBJ1-1, the complete variable domain reads DAGVTQSPTHLIKTRGQQVTLRCSPISGHKSVSWYQQVLGQGPQFIFQYYEKEERGRGNFPDRFSARQFPNYSSELNVNALLLGDSALYLCASTRGQLNTEAFFGQGTRLTVV.

This rearrangement joins TRBV11-2 to TRBJ1-6; D is possibly TRBD1 (6 bases). V was shortened by 2 bases and J by 0 bases, with 14 bases between the two germline ends. The length of the CDR3 is 18 residues. Germline V gives CDR1 SGHAT, CDR2 FQNNGV. The CDR3 nucleotides are TGTGCCAGCAGCTTAAGGGAGGGGGGTAGCTCCTATAATTCACCCCTCCACTTT. This codes for CASSLREGGSSYNSPLHF. The entire variable domain, with the rest obtained from reference TRBV11-2 and TRBJ1-6, is as follows: EAGVAQSPRYKIIEKRQSVAFWCNPISGHATLYWYQQILGQGPKLLIQFQNNGVVDDSQLPKDRFSAERLKGVDSTLKIQPAKLEDSAVYLCASSLREGGSSYNSPLHFGNGTRLTVT.

The V call is TRBV12-3 or TRBV12-4, the J call TRBJ2-3; the D is unclear. V was trimmed by 5 bases and J by 3 bases, leaving 6 bases between them. The CDR3 runs 12 residues. CDR3 DNA sequence: TGTGCCAGCAGTCCCAGGACAGATACGCAGTATTTT. Amino acid sequence: CASSPRTDTQYF.

A single count supports this clone. The chain combines TRBV25-1 with TRBJ1-1; tentatively, D is TRBD1 (5 bases). Germline assignment: CDR1 MGHDK and CDR2 SYGVNS. V lost 2 bases to trimming and J lost 6 bases, with 16 bases between them. The CDR3 runs 15 residues. CDR3 in amino acids: CASSERAGLVSEAFF. DNA of the CDR3: TGTGCCAGCAGTGAAAGAGCAGGGCTGGTGTCTGAAGCTTTCTTT.